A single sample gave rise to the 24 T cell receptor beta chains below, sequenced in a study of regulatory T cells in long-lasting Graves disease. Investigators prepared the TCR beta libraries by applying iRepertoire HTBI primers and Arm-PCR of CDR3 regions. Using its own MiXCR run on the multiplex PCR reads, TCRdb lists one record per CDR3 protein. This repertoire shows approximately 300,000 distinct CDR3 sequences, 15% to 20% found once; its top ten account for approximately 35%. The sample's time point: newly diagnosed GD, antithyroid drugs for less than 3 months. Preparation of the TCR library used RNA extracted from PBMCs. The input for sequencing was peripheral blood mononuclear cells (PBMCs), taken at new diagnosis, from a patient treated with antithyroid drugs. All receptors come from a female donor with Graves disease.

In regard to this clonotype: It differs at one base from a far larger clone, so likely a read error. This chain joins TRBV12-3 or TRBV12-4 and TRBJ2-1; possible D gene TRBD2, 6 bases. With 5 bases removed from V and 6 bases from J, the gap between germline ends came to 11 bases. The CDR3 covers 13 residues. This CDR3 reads CASSAGTFNEQFF. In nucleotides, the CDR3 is TGTGCCAGCAGTGCCGGGACTTTCAATGAGCAGTTCTTC.

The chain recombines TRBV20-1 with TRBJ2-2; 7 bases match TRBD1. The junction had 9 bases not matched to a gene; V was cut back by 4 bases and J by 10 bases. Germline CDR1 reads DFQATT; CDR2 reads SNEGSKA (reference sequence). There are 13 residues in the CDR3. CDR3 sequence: CSATGQVLPELFF. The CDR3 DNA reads TGCAGTGCTACCGGACAGGTGCTCCCGGAGCTGTTTTTT.

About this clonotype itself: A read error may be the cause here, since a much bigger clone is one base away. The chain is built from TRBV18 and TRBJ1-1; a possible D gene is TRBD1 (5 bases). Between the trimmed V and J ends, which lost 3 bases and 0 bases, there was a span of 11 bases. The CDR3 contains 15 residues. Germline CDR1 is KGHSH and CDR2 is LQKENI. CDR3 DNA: TGTGCCAGCTCACCGGGGGACTCCATGAACACTGAAGCTTTCTTT. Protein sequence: CASSPGDSMNTEAFF.

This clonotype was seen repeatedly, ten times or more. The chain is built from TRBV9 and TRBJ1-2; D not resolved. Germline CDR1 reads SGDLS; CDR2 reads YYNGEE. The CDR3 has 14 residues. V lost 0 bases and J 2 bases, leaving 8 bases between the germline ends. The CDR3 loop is CASSVDGVNYGYTF. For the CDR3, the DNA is TGTGCCAGCAGCGTAGACGGGGTCAACTATGGCTACACCTTC.

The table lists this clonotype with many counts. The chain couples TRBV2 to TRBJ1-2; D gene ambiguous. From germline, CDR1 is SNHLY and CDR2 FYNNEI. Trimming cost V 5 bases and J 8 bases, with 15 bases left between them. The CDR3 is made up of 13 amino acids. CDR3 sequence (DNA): TGTGCCAGCAGTTTCGGCGGGAGAGTCGGCTACACCTTC. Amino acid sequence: CASSFGGRVGYTF.

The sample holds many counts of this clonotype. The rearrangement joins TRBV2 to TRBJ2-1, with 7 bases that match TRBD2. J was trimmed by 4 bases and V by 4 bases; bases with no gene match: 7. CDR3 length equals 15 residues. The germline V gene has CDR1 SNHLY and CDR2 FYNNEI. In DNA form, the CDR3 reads TGTGCCAGCAGTGTAGGGGCGGGAGTATACAATGAGCAGTTCTTC. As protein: CASSVGAGVYNEQFF. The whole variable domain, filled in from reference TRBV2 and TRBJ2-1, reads EPEVTQTPSHQVTQMGQEVILRCVPISNHLYFYWYRQILGQKVEFLVSFYNNEISEKSEIFDDQFSVERPDGSNFTLKIRSTKLEDSAMYFCASSVGAGVYNEQFFGPGTRLTVL.

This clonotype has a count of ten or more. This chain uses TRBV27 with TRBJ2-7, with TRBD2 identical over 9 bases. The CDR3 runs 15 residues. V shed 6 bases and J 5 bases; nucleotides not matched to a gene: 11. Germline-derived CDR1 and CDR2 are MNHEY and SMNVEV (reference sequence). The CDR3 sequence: CASSPRGTSIHEQYF. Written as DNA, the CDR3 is TGTGCCAGCAGCCCCCGGGGGACTAGCATCCACGAGCAGTACTTC.

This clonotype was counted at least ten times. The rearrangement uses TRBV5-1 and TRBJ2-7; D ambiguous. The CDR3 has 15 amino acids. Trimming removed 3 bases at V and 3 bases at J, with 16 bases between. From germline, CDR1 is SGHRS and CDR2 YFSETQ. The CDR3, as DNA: TGCGCCAGCAGCTCAAGGACCGGTGGGATCTACGAGCAGTACTTC. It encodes CASSSRTGGIYEQYF.

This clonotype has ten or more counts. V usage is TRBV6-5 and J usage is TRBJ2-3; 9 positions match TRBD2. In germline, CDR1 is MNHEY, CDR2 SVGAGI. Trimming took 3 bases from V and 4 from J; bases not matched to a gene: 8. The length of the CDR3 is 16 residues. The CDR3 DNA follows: TGTGCCAGCAGTTATATTGGCGGGAGGGCCCCAGATACGCAGTATTTT. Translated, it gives CASSYIGGRAPDTQYF.

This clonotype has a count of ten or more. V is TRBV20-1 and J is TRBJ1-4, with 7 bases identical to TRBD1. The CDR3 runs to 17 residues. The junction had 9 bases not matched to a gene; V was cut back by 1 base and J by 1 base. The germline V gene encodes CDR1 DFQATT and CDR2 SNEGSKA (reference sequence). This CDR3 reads CSARAPGQGVTNEKLFF. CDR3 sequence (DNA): TGCAGTGCTAGAGCCCCTGGCCAGGGGGTAACTAATGAAAAACTGTTTTTT.

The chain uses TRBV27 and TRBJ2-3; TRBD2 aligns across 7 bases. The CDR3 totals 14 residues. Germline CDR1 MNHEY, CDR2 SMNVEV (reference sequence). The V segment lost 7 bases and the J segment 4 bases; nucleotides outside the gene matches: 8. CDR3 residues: CASTSGWGADTQYF. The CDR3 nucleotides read TGTGCCAGCACTAGCGGTTGGGGGGCAGATACGCAGTATTTT.

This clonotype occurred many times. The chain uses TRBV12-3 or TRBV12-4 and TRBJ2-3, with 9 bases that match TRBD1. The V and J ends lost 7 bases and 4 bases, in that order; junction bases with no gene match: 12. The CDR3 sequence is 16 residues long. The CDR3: CASIWGAGQGSDTQYF. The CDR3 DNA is TGTGCCAGCATCTGGGGGGCAGGACAGGGGTCAGATACGCAGTATTTT.

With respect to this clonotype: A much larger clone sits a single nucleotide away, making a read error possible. CDR3: CASSRQGFDGQYF. As DNA, the CDR3 is TGTGCCAGCAGCAGACAGGGGTTCGACGGGCAGTACTTC. The V gene is TRBV28, the J gene TRBJ2-7, with 8 bases lining up with TRBD1. CDR3 length equals 13 residues. The germline gives CDR1 MDHEN, CDR2 SYDVKM. Trimming at V came to 6 bases and at J to 9 bases, leaving 10 bases not matched to a gene.

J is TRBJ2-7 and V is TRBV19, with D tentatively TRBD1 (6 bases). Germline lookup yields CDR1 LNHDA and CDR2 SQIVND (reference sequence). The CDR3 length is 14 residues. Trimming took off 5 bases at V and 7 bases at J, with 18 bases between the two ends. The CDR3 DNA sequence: TGTGCCAGTAGTCCCACAGGGAAAATAGAGGAGCAGTACTTC. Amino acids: CASSPTGKIEEQYF. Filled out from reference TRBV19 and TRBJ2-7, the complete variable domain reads DGGITQSPKYLFRKEGQNVTLSCEQNLNHDAMYWYRQDPGQGLRLIYYSQIVNDFQKGDIAEGYSVSREKKESFPLTVTSAQKNPTAFYLCASSPTGKIEEQYFGPGTRLTVT.

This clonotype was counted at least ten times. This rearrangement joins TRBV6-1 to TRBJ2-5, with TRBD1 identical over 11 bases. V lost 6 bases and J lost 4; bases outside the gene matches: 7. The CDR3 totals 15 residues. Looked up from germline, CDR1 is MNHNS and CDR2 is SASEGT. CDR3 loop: CASSPGQGGLETQYF. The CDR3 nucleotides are TGTGCCAGCAGCCCGGGACAGGGGGGGTTAGAGACCCAGTACTTC.

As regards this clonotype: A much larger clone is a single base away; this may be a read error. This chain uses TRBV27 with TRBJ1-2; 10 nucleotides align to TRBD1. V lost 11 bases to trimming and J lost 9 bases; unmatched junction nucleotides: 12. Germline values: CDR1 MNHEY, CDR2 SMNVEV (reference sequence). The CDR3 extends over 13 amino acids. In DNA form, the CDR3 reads TGTGCCGGCAAAAGGGACAGGGGTGAGAGCTACACCTTC. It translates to CAGKRDRGESYTF.

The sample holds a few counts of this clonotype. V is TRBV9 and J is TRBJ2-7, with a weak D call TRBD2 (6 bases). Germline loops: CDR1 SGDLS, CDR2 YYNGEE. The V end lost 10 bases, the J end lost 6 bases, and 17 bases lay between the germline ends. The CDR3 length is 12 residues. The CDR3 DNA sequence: TGTGCCGAGAAGACGGGAGACTGCGAGCAGTACTTC. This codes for CAEKTGDCEQYF.

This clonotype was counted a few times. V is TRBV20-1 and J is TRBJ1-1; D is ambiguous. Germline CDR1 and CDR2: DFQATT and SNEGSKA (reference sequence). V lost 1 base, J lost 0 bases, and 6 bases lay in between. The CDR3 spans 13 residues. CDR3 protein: CSARAELNTEAFF. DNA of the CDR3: TGCAGTGCTAGAGCTGAGTTGAACACTGAAGCTTTCTTT.

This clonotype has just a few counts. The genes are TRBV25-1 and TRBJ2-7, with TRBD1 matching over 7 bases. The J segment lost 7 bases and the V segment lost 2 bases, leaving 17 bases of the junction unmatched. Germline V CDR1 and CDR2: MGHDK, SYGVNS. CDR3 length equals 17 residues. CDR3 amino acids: CASSELAPSRGRGEQYF. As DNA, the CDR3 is TGTGCCAGCAGTGAACTGGCCCCATCCAGGGGCAGGGGGGAGCAGTACTTC.

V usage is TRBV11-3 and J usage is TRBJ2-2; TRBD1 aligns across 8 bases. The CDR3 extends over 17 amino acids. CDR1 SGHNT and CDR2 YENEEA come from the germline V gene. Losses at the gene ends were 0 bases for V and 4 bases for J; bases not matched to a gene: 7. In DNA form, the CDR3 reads TGTGCCAGCAGCTTAGATTCGGGACAGGCTAGCACCGGGGAGCTGTTTTTT. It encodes CASSLDSGQASTGELFF.

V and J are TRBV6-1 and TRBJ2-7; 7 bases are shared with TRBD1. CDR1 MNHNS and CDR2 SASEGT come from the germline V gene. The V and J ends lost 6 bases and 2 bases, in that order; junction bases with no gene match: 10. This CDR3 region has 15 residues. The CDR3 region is CASSLDRESPYEQYF. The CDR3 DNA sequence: TGTGCCAGCAGCCTCGACAGGGAATCCCCCTACGAGCAGTACTTC.

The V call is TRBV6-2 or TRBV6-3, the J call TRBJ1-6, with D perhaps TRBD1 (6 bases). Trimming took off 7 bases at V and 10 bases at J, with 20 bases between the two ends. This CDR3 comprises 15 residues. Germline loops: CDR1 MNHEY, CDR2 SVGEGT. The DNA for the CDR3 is TGTGCCAGCAACAGGGAGTACAGGGCAGGCTCACCCCTCCACTTT. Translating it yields CASNREYRAGSPLHF.

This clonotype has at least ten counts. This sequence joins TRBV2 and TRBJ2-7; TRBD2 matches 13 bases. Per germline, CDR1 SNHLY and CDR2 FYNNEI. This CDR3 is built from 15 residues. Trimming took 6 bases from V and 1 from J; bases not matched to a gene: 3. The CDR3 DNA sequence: TGTGCCAGCAGACTAGCGGGAGGGCCGTCCTACGAGCAGTACTTC. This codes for CASRLAGGPSYEQYF. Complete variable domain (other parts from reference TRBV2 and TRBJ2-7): EPEVTQTPSHQVTQMGQEVILRCVPISNHLYFYWYRQILGQKVEFLVSFYNNEISEKSEIFDDQFSVERPDGSNFTLKIRSTKLEDSAMYFCASRLAGGPSYEQYFGPGTRLTVT.

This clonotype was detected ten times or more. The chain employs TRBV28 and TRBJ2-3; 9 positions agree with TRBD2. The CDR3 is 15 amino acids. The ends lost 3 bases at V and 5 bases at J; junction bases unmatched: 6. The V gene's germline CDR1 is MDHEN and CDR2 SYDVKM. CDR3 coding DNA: TGTGCCAGCAGTTTGGCGGGAGGGCCTGTAGATACGCAGTATTTT. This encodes CASSLAGGPVDTQYF.